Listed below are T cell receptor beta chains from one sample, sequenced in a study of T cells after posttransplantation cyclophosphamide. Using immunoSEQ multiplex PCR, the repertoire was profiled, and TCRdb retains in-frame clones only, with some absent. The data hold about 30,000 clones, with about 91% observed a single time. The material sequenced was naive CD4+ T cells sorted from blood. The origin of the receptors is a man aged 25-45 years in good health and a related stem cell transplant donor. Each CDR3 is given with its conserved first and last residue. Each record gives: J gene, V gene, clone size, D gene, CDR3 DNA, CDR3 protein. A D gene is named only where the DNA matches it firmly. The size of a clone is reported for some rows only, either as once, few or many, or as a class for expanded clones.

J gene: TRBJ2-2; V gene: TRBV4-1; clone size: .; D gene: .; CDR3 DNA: TGCGCCAGCAGCCAAGAGACTTCGATACCCGGGGAGCTGTTTTTT; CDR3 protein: CASSQETSIPGELFF
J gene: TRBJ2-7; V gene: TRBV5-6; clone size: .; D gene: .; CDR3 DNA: TGTGCCAGCAGCCCCTGGGAGGCTACGGAGCAGTACTTC; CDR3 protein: CASSPWEATEQYF
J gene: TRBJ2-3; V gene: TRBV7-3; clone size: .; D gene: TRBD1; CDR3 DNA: TGTGCCAGCAGCTCCTCGGGACAGCTCACAGATACGCAGTATTTT; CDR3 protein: CASSSSGQLTDTQYF
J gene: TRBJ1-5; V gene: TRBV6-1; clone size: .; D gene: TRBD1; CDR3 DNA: TGTGCCAGCAGTGAAGTGGGGACAGGGTCTCAGCCCCAGCATTTT; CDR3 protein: CASSEVGTGSQPQHF
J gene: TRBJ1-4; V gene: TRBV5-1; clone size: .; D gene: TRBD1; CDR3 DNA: TGCGCCAGCAGCCCTGGGGACAGGGGCGTTGCTAATGAAAAACTGTTTTTT; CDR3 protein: CASSPGDRGVANEKLFF
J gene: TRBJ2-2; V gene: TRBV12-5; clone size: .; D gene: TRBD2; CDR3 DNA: TGTGCTAGTGGTTTGGAAAGCGGGGGGGGCACCGGGGAGCTGTTTTTT; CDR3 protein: CASGLESGGGTGELFF
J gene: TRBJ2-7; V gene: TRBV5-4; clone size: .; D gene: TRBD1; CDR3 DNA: TGTGCCAGCAGCCCAGGACAGGGACTTCCCTACGAGCAGTACTTC; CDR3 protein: CASSPGQGLPYEQYF
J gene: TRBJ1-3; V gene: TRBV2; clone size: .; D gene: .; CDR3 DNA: TGTGCCAGCAGTGAGGAAACAGGCACCATATATTTT; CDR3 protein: CASSEETGTIYF
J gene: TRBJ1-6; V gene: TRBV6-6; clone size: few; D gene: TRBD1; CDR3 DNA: TGTGCCAGCAGTTACGAGGGGGCGAAGTTTTCACCCCTCCACTTT; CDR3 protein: CASSYEGAKFSPLHF
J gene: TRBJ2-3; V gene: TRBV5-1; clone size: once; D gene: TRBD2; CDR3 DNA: TGCGCCAGCAGCTTGGGGAGACTAGCAACTCATACGCAGTATTTT; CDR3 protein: CASSLGRLATHTQYF
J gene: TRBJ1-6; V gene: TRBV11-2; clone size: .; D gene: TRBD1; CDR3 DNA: TGTGCCAGCAGCTTCGGTAAGGGGGCGCCGGATAATTCACCCCTCCACTTT; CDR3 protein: CASSFGKGAPDNSPLHF
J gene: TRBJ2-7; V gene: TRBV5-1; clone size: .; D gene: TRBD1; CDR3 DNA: TGCGCCAGCAGCTTTGGGGACAGGGGGCCGTACGAGCAGTACTTC; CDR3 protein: CASSFGDRGPYEQYF
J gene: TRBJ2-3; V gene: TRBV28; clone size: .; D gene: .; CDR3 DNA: TGTGCCAGCAGCGCGGGGGCCCCATCTAGGTATTTT; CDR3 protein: CASSAGAPSRYF
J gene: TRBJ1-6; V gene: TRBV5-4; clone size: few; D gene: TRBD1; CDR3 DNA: TGTGCCAGCAGCTCCTGGGACAGAGATAATTCACCCCTCCACTTT; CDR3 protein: CASSSWDRDNSPLHF
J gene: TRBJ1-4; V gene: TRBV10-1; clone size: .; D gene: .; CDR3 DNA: TGCGCCAGCAGTGATCCGGGTTCTAATGAAAAACTGTTTTTT; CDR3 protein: CASSDPGSNEKLFF
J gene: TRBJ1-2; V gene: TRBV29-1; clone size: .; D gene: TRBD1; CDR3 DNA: TGCAGCTTCCGGACAGGCAACTATGGCTACACCTTC; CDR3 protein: CSFRTGNYGYTF
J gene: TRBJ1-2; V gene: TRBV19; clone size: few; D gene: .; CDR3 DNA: TGTGCCAGTAGTATAGATCCTGGGGCTGGCTACACCTTC; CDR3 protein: CASSIDPGAGYTF
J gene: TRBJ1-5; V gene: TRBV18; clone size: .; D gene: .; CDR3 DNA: TGTGCCAGCTCACCCCGAGGGAGGAGCAATCAGCCCCAGCATTTT; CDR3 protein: CASSPRGRSNQPQHF
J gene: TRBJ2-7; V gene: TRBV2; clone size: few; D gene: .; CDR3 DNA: TGTGCCAGCAGTGAAAGGTTGGCAGGCGAGCAGTACTTC; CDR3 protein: CASSERLAGEQYF
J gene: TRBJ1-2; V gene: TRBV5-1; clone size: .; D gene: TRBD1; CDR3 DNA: TGCGCCAGCAGCTCCCCGGGACAGGGCTATGGCTACACCTTC; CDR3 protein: CASSSPGQGYGYTF
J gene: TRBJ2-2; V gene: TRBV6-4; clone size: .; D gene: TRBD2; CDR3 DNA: TGTGCCGTTCCGGGGGGTAGCCTCGGGGAGCTGTTTTTT; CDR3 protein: CAVPGGSLGELFF
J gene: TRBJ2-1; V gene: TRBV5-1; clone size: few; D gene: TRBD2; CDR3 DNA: TGCGCCAGCAGCTTGGTAGGGTTGCGGGGGTGGGATGAGCAGTTCTTC; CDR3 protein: CASSLVGLRGWDEQFF
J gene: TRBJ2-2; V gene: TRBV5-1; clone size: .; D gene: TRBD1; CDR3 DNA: TGCGCCAGCAGCTTGGTAGGGACAGTCGGCCCCTCCGGGGAGCTGTTTTTT; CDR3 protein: CASSLVGTVGPSGELFF
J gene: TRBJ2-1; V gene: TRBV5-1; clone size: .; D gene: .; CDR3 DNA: TGCGCCAGCAGCTTCGGGGGCTCCTACAATGAGCAGTTCTTC; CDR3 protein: CASSFGGSYNEQFF
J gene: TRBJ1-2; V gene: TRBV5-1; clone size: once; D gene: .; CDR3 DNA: TGCGCCAGCAGCTTGGCCCCGTTCGAGGCACGGGGCTACACCTTC; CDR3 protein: CASSLAPFEARGYTF
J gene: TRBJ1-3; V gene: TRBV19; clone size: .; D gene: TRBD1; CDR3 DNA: TGTGCCAGTAGTCCGAGGACAGGGGGAAGCTCTGGAAACACCATATATTTT; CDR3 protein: CASSPRTGGSSGNTIYF
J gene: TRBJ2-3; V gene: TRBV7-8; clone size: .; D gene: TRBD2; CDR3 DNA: TGTGCCAGCAGCGTACATAGCGGGGGGCTCTCCACAGATACGCAGTATTTT; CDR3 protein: CASSVHSGGLSTDTQYF
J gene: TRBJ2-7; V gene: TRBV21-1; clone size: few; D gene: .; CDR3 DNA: TGTGCCAGCAGCAAAGTCGGGCGACGCTGGGGACAGGCCCCCTACGAGCAGTACTTC; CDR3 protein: CASSKVGRRWGQAPYEQYF
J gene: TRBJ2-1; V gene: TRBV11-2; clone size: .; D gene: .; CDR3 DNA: TGTGCCAGCAGCCCTGAGTTCGGGGGACTGAGCTCCTACAATGAGCAGTTCTTC; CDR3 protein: CASSPEFGGLSSYNEQFF
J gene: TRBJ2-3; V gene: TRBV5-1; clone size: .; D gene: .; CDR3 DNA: TGCGCCAGCAGCACCCTAAGCACAGATACGCAGTATTTT; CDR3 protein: CASSTLSTDTQYF
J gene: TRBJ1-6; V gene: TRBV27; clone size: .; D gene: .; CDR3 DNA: TGTGCCAGCAGTCGGCCTAATCAGGGCTATAATTCACCCCTCCACTTT; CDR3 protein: CASSRPNQGYNSPLHF
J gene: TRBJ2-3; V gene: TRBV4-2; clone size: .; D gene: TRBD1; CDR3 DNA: TGTGCCAGCAGCCCCTGGGACAGGGACACAGATACGCAGTATTTT; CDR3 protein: CASSPWDRDTDTQYF
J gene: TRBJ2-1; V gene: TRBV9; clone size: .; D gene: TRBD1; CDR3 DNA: TGTGCCAGCAGCGACGTTTTAGGGGGCGTTGAGCAGTTCTTC; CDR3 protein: CASSDVLGGVEQFF
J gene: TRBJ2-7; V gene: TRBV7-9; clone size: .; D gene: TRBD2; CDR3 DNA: TGTGCCAGCAGCCAGGGACTAGCGGGGTGGGCGCAGTACTTC; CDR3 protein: CASSQGLAGWAQYF
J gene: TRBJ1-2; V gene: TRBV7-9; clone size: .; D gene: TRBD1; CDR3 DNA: TGTGCCAGCAGCGTACAACAGGGGAACTATGGCTACACCTTC; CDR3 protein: CASSVQQGNYGYTF
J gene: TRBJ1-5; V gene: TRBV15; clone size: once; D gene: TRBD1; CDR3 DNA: TGTGCCACCAGCGACGAGGCGGCGGACAGGGTGAGTCAGCCCCAGCATTTT; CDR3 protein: CATSDEAADRVSQPQHF
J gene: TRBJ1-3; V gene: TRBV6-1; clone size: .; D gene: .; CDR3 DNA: TGTGCCAGCAGTACCCTGGCAGTCCCAGTCTCTGTATATTTT; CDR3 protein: CASSTLAVPVSVYF
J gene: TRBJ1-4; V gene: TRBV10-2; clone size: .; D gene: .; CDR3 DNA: TGCGCCAGCAGTGAGATTGGCGGGGTGGCGGTCGAAAAACTGTTTTTT; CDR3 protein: CASSEIGGVAVEKLFF
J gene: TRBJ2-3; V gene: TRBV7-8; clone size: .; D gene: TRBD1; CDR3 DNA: TGTGCCAGCAGCACCAGACAGGGCGGCACAGATACGCAGTATTTT; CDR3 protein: CASSTRQGGTDTQYF
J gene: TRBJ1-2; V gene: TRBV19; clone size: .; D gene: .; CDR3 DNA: TGTGCCAGTAGTCCAGTAGCGGGCAAGGATGGCTACACCTTC; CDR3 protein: CASSPVAGKDGYTF
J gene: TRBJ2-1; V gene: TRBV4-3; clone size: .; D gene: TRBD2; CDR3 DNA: TGCGCCAGCAGCCAGACAGCGGGGTCTCCTTACAATGAGCAGTTCTTC; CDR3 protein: CASSQTAGSPYNEQFF
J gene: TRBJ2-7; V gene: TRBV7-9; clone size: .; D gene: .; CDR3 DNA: TGTGCCAGCAGCCCAATGGGCAGGACCTACGAGCAGTACTTC; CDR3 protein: CASSPMGRTYEQYF
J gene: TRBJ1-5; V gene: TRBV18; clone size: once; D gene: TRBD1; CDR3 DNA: TGTGCCAGCTCAGCGGGACAGCGTCATAGCAATCAGCCCCAGCATTTT; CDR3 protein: CASSAGQRHSNQPQHF
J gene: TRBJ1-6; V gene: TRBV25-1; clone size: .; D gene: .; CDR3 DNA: TGTGCCAGCAGTGCCCCCTCAGGGAATAATTCACCCCTCCACTTT; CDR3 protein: CASSAPSGNNSPLHF
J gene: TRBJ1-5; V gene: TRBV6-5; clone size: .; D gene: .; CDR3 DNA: TGTGCCAGCAGTTACTCGGGACAATCCGGAGCCCAGCATTTT; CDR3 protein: CASSYSGQSGAQHF
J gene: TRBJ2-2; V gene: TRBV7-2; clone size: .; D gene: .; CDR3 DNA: TGTGCCAGCAGCTTAAGCAGGCGGGTCACCGGGGAGCTGTTTTTT; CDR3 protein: CASSLSRRVTGELFF
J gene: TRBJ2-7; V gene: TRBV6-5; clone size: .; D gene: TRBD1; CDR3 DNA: TGTGCCAGCACTCCAAAGGACAGGTACTACGAGCAGTACTTC; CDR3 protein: CASTPKDRYYEQYF
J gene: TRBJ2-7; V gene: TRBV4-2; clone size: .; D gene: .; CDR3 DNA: TGTGCCAGCAGCCAAGCGAGAGGCTACGAGCAGTACTTC; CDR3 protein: CASSQARGYEQYF
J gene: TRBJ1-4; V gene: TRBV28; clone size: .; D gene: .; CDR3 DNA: TGTGCCACAGTGGTCCGACAGGCAACTAATGAAAAACTGTTTTTT; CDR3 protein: CATVVRQATNEKLFF
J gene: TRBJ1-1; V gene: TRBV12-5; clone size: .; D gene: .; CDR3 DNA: TGTGCTAGTGGCCTCGGGGGGGTCCGGACTGAAGCTTTCTTT; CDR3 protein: CASGLGGVRTEAFF
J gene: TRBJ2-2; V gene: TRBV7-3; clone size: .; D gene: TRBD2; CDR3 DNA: TGTGCCAGCAGCCCCAGCGGGGTCACCGGGGAGCTGTTTTTT; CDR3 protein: CASSPSGVTGELFF
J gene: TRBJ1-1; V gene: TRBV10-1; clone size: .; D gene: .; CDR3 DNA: TGCGCCAGCCCCTACCGCGGGGGCAGGGAGTGCACTGAAGCTTTCTTT; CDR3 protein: CASPYRGGRECTEAFF